The 3 T cell receptor beta chains below come from one sample, sequenced in a study of blood T cell repertoires in COVID-19. Clones were read by immunoSEQ multiplex PCR, and TCRdb kept only the in-frame ones, dropping some. The sample contains 200,000 to 250,000 clones, about 83% of which appear only once. The sequenced material came from peripheral blood. The receptors were sampled from a young woman with COVID-19, enrolled during active disease.

The chain links TRBV5-8 to TRBJ2-3, with D uncertain. Trimming took 4 bases from V and 7 from J, leaving 10 bases between them. Germline CDR1 SGHTS, CDR2 YDEGEE. The CDR3 covers 12 residues. As DNA, the CDR3 is TGTGCCAGCAGCCCCTGGCGGTATACGCAGTATTTT. Translation: CASSPWRYTQYF. Variable domain in full (rest from reference TRBV5-8 and TRBJ2-3): EAGVTQSPTHLIKTRGQQATLRCSPISGHTSVYWYQQALGLGLQFLLWYDEGEERNRGNFPPRFSGRQFPNYSSELNVNALELEDSALYLCASSPWRYTQYFGPGTRLTVL.

This chain links TRBV27 with TRBJ2-7, with TRBD2 matching over 8 bases. CDR3 length: 15 amino acids. J was trimmed by 9 bases and V by 4 bases; bases with no gene match: 14. Germline assignment: CDR1 MNHEY and CDR2 SMNVEV (reference sequence). CDR3 region: CASSSAGGSGSWQYF. The CDR3 DNA is TGTGCCAGCAGTTCCGCCGGTGGGAGCGGGAGTTGGCAGTACTTC.

This clone appeared once. The CDR3 nucleotides read TGTGCCAGCAGAGGAGGGGTTATCGAGCAGTACTTC. This gives the protein CASRGGVIEQYF. The V gene is TRBV6-5, the J gene TRBJ2-7; tentative D call: TRBD2 (6 bases). The CDR3 extends over 12 amino acids. The V and J ends lost 6 bases and 6 bases respectively, with 12 bases between them. Looked up from germline, CDR1 is MNHEY and CDR2 is SVGAGI.